This T cell receptor (beta chain) was profiled in a study of cytomegalovirus exposure and HLA in healthy donors. Looking at the study overall: Earlier, roughly 120 million unique TCR beta sequences were recovered from approximately 180 million T cells by an analysis. Whole-study findings and limits: Another analysis was done later, and it associated around 15,000 TCR beta sequences with HLA alleles at 0.05 false discovery rate. Investigators reported under 200 TCR beta chains as tied to cytomegalovirus. The authors assumed roughly uniform sequencing depth across donors for presence/absence analyses.

Regarding this clone: Its target is unknown.

V was clipped by 0 bases and J by 3 bases, with 10 bases between them. CDR3 length: 14 residues. Germline CDR1 SGHRS, CDR2 YFSETQ. The PCR had 60 Vbeta and 13 Jbeta primers. Assay used: immunoSEQ multiplex PCR; TCRdb lists only in-frame clones, some missing. The sample carries roughly 71,000 clones, 62% recorded once. The V call is TRBV5-1, the J call TRBJ2-7, with D unresolved. The clonotype originates from a man aged 30 to 45 in good health and CMV-seronegative. What was sequenced was PBMCs. As DNA, the CDR3 is TGCGCCAGCAGCTTGGGGTCAGATCTCTACGAGCAGTACTTC. This encodes CASSLGSDLYEQYF.